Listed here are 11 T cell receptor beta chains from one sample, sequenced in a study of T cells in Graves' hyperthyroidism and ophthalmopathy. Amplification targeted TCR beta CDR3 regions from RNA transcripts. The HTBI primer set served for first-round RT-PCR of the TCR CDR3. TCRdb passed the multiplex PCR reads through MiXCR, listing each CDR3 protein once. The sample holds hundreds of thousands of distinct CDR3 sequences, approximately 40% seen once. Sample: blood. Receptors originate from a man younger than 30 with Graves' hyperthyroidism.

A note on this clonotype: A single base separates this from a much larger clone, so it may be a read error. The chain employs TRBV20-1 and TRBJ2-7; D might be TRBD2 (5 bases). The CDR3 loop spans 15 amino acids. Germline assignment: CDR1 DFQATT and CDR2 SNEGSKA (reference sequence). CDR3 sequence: CSARGGGQDSYGQYF. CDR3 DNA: TGCAGTGCTAGAGGCGGCGGGCAGGACTCCTACGGGCAGTACTTC.

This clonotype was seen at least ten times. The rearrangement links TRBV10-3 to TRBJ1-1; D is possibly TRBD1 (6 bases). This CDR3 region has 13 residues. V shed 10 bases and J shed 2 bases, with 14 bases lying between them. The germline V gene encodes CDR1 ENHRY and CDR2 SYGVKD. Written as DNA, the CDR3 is TGTGCCACGGTGGACAGTTTCAACACTGAAGCTTTCTTT. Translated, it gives CATVDSFNTEAFF.

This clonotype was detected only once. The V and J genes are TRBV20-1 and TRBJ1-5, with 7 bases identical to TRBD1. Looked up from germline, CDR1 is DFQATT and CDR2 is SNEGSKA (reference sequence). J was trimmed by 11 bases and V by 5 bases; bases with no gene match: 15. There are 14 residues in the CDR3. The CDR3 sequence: CSAPTPDRMETQHF. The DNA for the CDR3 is TGCAGTGCTCCCACCCCGGACAGGATGGAGACCCAGCATTTT.

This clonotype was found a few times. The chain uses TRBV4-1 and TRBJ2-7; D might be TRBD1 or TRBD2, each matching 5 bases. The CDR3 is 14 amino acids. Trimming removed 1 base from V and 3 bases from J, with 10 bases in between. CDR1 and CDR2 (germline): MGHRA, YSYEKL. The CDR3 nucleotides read TGCGCCAGCAGCCAAGCCGGGGCCGGCTACGAGCAGTACTTC. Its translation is CASSQAGAGYEQYF.

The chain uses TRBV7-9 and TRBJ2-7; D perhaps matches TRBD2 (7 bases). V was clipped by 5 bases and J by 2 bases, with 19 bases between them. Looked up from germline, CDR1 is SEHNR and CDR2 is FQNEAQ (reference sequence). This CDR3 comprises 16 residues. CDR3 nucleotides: TGTGCCAGCAGCCGAAACCCAGGGGAGGGGGCCTACGAGCAGTACTTC. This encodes CASSRNPGEGAYEQYF.

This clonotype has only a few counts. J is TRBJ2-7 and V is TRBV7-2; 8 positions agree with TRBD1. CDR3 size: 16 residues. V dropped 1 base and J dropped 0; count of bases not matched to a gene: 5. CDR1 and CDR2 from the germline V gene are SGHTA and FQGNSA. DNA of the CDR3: TGTGCCAGCAGCTTAGTAACAGGGGGTAGCTCCTACGAGCAGTACTTC. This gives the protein CASSLVTGGSSYEQYF. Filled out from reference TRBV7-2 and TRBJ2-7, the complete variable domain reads GAGVSQSPSNKVTEKGKDVELRCDPISGHTALYWYRQSLGQGLEFLIYFQGNSAPDKSGLPSDRFSAERTGGSVSTLTIQRTQQEDSAVYLCASSLVTGGSSYEQYFGPGTRLTVT.

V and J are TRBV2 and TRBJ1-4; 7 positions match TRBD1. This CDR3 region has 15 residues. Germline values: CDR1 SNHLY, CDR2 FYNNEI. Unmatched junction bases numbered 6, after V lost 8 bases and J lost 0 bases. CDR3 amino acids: CASRSGTATNEKLFF. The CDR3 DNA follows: TGTGCCAGCCGATCCGGGACAGCAACTAATGAAAAACTGTTTTTT.

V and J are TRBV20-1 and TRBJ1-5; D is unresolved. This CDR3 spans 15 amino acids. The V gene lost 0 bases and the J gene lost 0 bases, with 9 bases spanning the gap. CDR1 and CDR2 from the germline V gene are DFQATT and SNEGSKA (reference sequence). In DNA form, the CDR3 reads TGCAGTGCTAGAGATCCGGGGAGTAGCAATCAGCCCCAGCATTTT. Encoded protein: CSARDPGSSNQPQHF.

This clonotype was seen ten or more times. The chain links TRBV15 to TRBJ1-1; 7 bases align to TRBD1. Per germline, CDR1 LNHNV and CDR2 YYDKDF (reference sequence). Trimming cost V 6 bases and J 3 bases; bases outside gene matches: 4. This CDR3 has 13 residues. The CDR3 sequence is CATSQGGDTEAFF. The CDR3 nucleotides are TGTGCCACCAGTCAGGGGGGGGACACTGAAGCTTTCTTT.

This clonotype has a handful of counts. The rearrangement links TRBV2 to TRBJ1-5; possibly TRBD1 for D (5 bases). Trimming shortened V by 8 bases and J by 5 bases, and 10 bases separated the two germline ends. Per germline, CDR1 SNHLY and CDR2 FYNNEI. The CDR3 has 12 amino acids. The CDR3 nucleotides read TGTGCCAGCCTCGGGGCAGATCAGCCCCAGCATTTT. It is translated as CASLGADQPQHF.

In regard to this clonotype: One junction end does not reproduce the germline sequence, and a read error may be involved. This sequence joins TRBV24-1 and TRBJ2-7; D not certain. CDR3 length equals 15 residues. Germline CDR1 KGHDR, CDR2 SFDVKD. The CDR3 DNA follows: TGTGCCAGCAGTACTACGAAGACGACCTCCCACGAGCAGTACTTC. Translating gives CASSTTKTTSHEQYF.